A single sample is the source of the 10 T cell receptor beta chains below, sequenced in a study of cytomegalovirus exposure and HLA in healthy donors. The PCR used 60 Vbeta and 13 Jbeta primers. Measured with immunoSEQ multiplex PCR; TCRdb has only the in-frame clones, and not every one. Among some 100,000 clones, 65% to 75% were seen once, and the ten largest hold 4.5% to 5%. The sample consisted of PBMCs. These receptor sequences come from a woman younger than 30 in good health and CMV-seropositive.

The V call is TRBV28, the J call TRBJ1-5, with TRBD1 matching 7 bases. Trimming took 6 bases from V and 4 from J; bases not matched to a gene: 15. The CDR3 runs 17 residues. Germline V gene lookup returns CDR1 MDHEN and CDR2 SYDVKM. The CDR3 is CASRHWGRTGGNQPQHF. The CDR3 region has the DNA TGTGCCAGCAGGCATTGGGGCCGGACAGGAGGAAATCAGCCCCAGCATTTT.

CDR3 in amino acids: CASSSKWDRRRSYEQYF. The CDR3 DNA is TGTGCCAGCAGCTCTAAGTGGGACAGGCGACGCTCCTACGAGCAGTACTTC. The J gene is TRBJ2-7, the V gene TRBV7-9, with 8 bases that match TRBD1. The CDR3 spans 17 residues. In germline, CDR1 is SEHNR, CDR2 FQNEAQ (reference sequence). Unmatched junction bases numbered 11, after V lost 4 bases and J lost 0 bases. Drawing the rest from reference TRBV7-9 and TRBJ2-7, the complete variable domain is DTGVSQNPRHKITKRGQNVTFRCDPISEHNRLYWYRQTLGQGPEFLTYFQNEAQLEKSRLLSDRFSAERPKGSFSTLEIQRTEQGDSAMYLCASSSKWDRRRSYEQYFGPGTRLTVT.

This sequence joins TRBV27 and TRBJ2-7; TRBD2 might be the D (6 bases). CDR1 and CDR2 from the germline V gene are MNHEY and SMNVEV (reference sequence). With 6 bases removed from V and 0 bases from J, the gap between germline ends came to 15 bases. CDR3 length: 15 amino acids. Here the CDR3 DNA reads TGTGCCAGCAGACGAGCGGGCCCAAGCTCCTACGAGCAGTACTTC. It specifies CASRRAGPSSYEQYF.

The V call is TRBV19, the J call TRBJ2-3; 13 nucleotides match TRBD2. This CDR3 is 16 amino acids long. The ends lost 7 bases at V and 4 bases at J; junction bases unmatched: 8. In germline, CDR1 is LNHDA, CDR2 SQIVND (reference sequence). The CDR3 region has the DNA TGTGCCAGTACGTTGCGGACTAGCGGGGGAGCAGATACGCAGTATTTT. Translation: CASTLRTSGGADTQYF.

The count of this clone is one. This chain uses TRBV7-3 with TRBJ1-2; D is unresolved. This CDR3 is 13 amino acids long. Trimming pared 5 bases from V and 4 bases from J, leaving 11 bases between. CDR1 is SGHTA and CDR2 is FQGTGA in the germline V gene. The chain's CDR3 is CASSPEVSYGYTF. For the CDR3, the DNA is TGTGCCAGCAGCCCGGAGGTTTCCTATGGCTACACCTTC.

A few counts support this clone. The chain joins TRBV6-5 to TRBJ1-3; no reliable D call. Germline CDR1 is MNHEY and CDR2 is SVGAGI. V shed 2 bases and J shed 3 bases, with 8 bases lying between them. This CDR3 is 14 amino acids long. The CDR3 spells CASSYSQDGNTIYF. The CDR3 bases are TGTGCCAGCAGTTACAGCCAGGATGGAAACACCATATATTTT.

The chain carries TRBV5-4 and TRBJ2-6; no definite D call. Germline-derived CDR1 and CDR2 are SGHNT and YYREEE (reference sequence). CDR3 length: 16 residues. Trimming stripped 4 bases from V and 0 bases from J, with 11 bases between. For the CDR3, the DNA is TGTGCCAGCAGCCCCCCCCTTCCCTCTGGGGCCAACGTCCTGACTTTC. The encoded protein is CASSPPLPSGANVLTF.

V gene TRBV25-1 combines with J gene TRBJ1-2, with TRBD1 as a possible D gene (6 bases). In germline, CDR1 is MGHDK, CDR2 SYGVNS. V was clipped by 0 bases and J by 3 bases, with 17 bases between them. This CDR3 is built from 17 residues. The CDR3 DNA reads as TGTGCCAGCAGTGAATATTTCCAGGGGAGCTCGTACTATGGCTACACCTTC. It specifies CASSEYFQGSSYYGYTF.

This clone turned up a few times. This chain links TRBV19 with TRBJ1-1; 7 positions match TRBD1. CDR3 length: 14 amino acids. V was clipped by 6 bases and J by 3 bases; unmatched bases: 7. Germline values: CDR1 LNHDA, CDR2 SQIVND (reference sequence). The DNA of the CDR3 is TGTGCCAGTAGACCGACAGGGAAGGACACTGAAGCTTTCTTT. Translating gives CASRPTGKDTEAFF.

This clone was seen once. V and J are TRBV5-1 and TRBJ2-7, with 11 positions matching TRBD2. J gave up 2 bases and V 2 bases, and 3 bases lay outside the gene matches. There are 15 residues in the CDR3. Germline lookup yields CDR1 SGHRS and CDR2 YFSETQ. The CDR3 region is CASSFGTSGTYEQYF. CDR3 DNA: TGCGCCAGCAGCTTCGGGACTAGCGGAACCTACGAGCAGTACTTC.